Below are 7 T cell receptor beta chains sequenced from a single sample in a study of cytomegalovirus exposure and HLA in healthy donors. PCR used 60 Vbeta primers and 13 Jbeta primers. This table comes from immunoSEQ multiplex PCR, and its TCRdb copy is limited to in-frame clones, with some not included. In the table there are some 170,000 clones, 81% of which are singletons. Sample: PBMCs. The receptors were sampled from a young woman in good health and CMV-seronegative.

The CDR3 here is CASSPRDEGAAENTEAFF. The CDR3 DNA is TGTGCCAGCTCACCACGGGATGAGGGGGCGGCAGAAAACACTGAAGCTTTCTTT. V is TRBV18 and J is TRBJ1-1; 7 nucleotides match TRBD1. This CDR3 comprises 18 residues. J was trimmed by 2 bases and V by 1 base; bases with no gene match: 13. In germline, CDR1 is KGHSH, CDR2 LQKENI.

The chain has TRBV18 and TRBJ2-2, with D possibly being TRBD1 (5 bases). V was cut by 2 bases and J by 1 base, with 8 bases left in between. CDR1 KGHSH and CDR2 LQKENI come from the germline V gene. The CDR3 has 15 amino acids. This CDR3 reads CASSPGALNTGELFF. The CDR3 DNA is TGTGCCAGCTCACCAGGGGCCCTGAACACCGGGGAGCTGTTTTTT.

CDR3 amino acids: CASSDSPSGVTDTQYF. CDR3 DNA: TGTGCCAGCAGTGACTCCCCTAGCGGGGTCACAGATACGCAGTATTTT. V usage is TRBV6-4 and J usage is TRBJ2-3, with 9 positions matching TRBD2. Trimming took 0 bases from V and 2 from J; bases not matched to a gene: 3. CDR1 and CDR2 (germline): MRHNA, SNTAGT. The CDR3 runs 16 residues.

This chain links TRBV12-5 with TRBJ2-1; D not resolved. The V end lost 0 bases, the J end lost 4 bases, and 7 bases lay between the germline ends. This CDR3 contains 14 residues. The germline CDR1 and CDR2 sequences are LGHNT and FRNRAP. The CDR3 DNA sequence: TGTGCTAGTGGTTTGGTACGGGTTTACAATGAGCAGTTCTTC. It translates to CASGLVRVYNEQFF.

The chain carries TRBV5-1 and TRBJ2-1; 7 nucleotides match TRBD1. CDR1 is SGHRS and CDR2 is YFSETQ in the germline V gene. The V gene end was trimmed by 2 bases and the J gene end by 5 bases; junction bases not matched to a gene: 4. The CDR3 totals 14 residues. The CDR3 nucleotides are TGCGCCAGCAGCTTCCGTGACAGGGACAATGAGCAGTTCTTC. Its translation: CASSFRDRDNEQFF.

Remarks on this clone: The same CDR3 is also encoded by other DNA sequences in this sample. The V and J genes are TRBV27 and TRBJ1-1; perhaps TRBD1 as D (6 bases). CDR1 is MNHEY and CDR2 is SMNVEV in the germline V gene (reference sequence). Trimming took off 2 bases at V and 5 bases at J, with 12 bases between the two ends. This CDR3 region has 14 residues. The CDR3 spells CASSLGGVGTEAFF. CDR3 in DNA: TGTGCCAGCAGTTTAGGGGGCGTAGGGACTGAAGCTTTCTTT.

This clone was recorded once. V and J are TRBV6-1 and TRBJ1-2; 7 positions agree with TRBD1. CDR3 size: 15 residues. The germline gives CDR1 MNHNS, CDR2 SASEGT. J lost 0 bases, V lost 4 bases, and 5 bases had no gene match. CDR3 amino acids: CASSARTGPNYGYTF. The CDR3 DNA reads TGTGCCAGCAGTGCCCGGACAGGACCTAACTATGGCTACACCTTC.